These T cell receptor beta chains were read from a single sample in a study of beta chain features in type 1 diabetes. Using immunoSEQ multiplex PCR, the repertoire was profiled, and TCRdb retains in-frame clones only, with some absent. The top ten hold roughly 0.54% of the sample, which has some 370,000 clones, around 10% seen once. What was sequenced was central memory CD4+ T cells from blood. These receptors were obtained from a man aged 25-45 years with type 1 diabetes. The CDR3 runs from the conserved cysteine through the conserved F or W. D genes are given only for firm matches. For some rows the clone size is stated as once, few or many, or as a class when expanded; others skip it.

j_gene: TRBJ1-5; v_gene: TRBV2; abundance: -; d_gene: -; CDR3aa: CASSELAGSSQPQHF; CDR3nt: TGTGCCAGCAGTGAACTCGCAGGGTCTAGTCAGCCCCAGCATTTT
j_gene: TRBJ1-2; v_gene: TRBV7-2; abundance: -; d_gene: -; CDR3aa: CASSLEGSSAGYTF; CDR3nt: TGTGCCAGCAGCTTAGAGGGCAGTTCCGCGGGCTACACCTTC
j_gene: TRBJ1-4; v_gene: TRBV6-5; abundance: few; d_gene: TRBD1; CDR3aa: CASRLQGAVGEKLFF; CDR3nt: TGTGCCAGCAGGCTACAGGGGGCGGTTGGCGAAAAACTGTTTTTT
j_gene: TRBJ1-5; v_gene: TRBV2; abundance: -; d_gene: -; CDR3aa: CASSEGRSNQPQHF; CDR3nt: TGTGCCAGCAGTGAGGGCAGAAGCAATCAGCCCCAGCATTTT
j_gene: TRBJ2-1; v_gene: TRBV29-1; abundance: few; d_gene: -; CDR3aa: CSAARGATSSYNEQFF; CDR3nt: TGCAGCGCCGCGCGGGGTGCTACGAGCTCCTACAATGAGCAGTTCTTC
j_gene: TRBJ1-1; v_gene: TRBV7-9; abundance: few; d_gene: TRBD1; CDR3aa: CASSPRQGDAEAFF; CDR3nt: TGTGCCAGCAGCCCCAGACAGGGGGACGCTGAAGCTTTCTTT
j_gene: TRBJ2-7; v_gene: TRBV7-8; abundance: few; d_gene: -; CDR3aa: CASRLHREGPYEQYF; CDR3nt: TGTGCCAGCAGACTTCACAGGGAAGGGCCCTACGAGCAGTACTTC
j_gene: TRBJ2-6; v_gene: TRBV27; abundance: few; d_gene: -; CDR3aa: CASSLWPGMAGANVLTF; CDR3nt: TGTGCCAGCAGTTTATGGCCGGGGATGGCTGGGGCCAACGTCCTGACTTTC
j_gene: TRBJ1-6; v_gene: TRBV2; abundance: few; d_gene: TRBD1; CDR3aa: CASSFRQGTLHF; CDR3nt: TGTGCCAGCAGTTTCCGACAGGGAACCCTCCACTTT
j_gene: TRBJ2-3; v_gene: TRBV7-7; abundance: -; d_gene: -; CDR3aa: CASSLNRELDTQYF; CDR3nt: TGTGCTAGCAGCTTAAACAGGGAATTAGATACGCAGTATTTT
j_gene: TRBJ2-3; v_gene: TRBV4-1; abundance: few; d_gene: TRBD2; CDR3aa: CASSQDPGLAGGTDTQYF; CDR3nt: TGCGCCAGCAGCCAAGATCCCGGACTAGCGGGAGGCACAGATACGCAGTATTTT
j_gene: TRBJ1-3; v_gene: TRBV7-9; abundance: many; d_gene: -; CDR3aa: CASSLAGQGNTIYF; CDR3nt: TGTGCCAGCAGCTTAGCAGGGCAAGGAAACACCATATATTTT
j_gene: TRBJ1-1; v_gene: TRBV28; abundance: few; d_gene: TRBD1; CDR3aa: CASSRTGRRAFF; CDR3nt: TGTGCCAGCAGTAGGACAGGACGGAGAGCTTTCTTT
j_gene: TRBJ2-1; v_gene: TRBV14; abundance: -; d_gene: -; CDR3aa: CASSQRTAYNEQFF; CDR3nt: TGTGCCAGCAGCCAACGTACAGCTTACAATGAGCAGTTCTTC
j_gene: TRBJ2-5; v_gene: TRBV14; abundance: many; d_gene: -; CDR3aa: CASRDGGRETQYF; CDR3nt: TGTGCCAGCAGAGATGGAGGTAGAGAGACCCAGTACTTC
j_gene: TRBJ2-1; v_gene: TRBV29-1; abundance: -; d_gene: -; CDR3aa: CSVDGADSYNEQFF; CDR3nt: TGCAGCGTTGACGGAGCGGATTCCTACAATGAGCAGTTCTTC
j_gene: TRBJ1-2; v_gene: TRBV2; abundance: few; d_gene: -; CDR3aa: CASSRGGGYGYTF; CDR3nt: TGTGCCAGCTCACGGGGAGGGGGCTATGGCTACACCTTC
j_gene: TRBJ1-2; v_gene: TRBV5-1; abundance: many; d_gene: -; CDR3aa: CASSLEAESYGYTF; CDR3nt: TGCGCCAGCAGCTTGGAGGCAGAATCCTATGGCTACACCTTC
j_gene: TRBJ2-2; v_gene: TRBV5-1; abundance: -; d_gene: TRBD1; CDR3aa: CASSLGQGSTGELFF; CDR3nt: TGCGCCAGCAGCTTGGGACAGGGGTCCACCGGGGAGCTGTTTTTT
j_gene: TRBJ2-2; v_gene: TRBV5-1; abundance: few; d_gene: TRBD1; CDR3aa: CASSWDSNTGELFF; CDR3nt: TGCGCCAGCAGCTGGGACAGCAACACCGGGGAGCTGTTTTTT
j_gene: TRBJ2-5; v_gene: TRBV7-3; abundance: many; d_gene: -; CDR3aa: CASSLISRETQYF; CDR3nt: TGTGCCAGCAGCTTAATAAGCAGAGAGACCCAGTACTTC
j_gene: TRBJ2-1; v_gene: TRBV29-1; abundance: -; d_gene: -; CDR3aa: CSVDFRYNEQFF; CDR3nt: TGCAGCGTTGACTTTAGGTACAATGAGCAGTTCTTC
j_gene: TRBJ2-1; v_gene: TRBV7-3; abundance: -; d_gene: -; CDR3aa: CASSSTGAYNEQFF; CDR3nt: TGTGCCAGCAGCTCCACGGGGGCCTACAATGAGCAGTTCTTC
j_gene: TRBJ2-1; v_gene: TRBV11-3; abundance: few; d_gene: TRBD1; CDR3aa: CASSQGQGAFAEQFF; CDR3nt: TGTGCCAGCAGCCAAGGACAGGGGGCTTTTGCTGAGCAGTTCTTC
j_gene: TRBJ2-1; v_gene: TRBV11-3; abundance: -; d_gene: TRBD2; CDR3aa: CASSGLAGGHEQFF; CDR3nt: TGTGCCAGCAGTGGACTAGCGGGAGGGCATGAGCAGTTCTTC
j_gene: TRBJ2-7; v_gene: TRBV4-1; abundance: few; d_gene: TRBD2; CDR3aa: CASSPPFGGAYEQYF; CDR3nt: TGCGCCAGCAGCCCCCCATTTGGGGGGGCCTACGAGCAGTACTTC
j_gene: TRBJ2-4; v_gene: TRBV4-1; abundance: few; d_gene: -; CDR3aa: CQGSGLGLAKNIQYF; CDR3nt: TGCCAGGGATCGGGGTTGGGGCTAGCCAAAAACATTCAGTACTTC
j_gene: TRBJ2-5; v_gene: TRBV11-3; abundance: -; d_gene: -; CDR3aa: CASSSRVGRRETQYF; CDR3nt: TGTGCCAGCAGCTCGAGAGTGGGAAGGCGGGAGACCCAGTACTTC
j_gene: TRBJ2-6; v_gene: TRBV27; abundance: -; d_gene: -; CDR3aa: CASSLWGGGTNGANVLTF; CDR3nt: TGTGCCAGCAGTTTATGGGGAGGGGGGACTAACGGGGCCAACGTCCTGACTTTC
j_gene: TRBJ1-4; v_gene: TRBV5-6; abundance: few; d_gene: -; CDR3aa: CASSATEGLNEKLFF; CDR3nt: TGTGCCAGCAGCGCTACCGAAGGGCTTAATGAAAAACTGTTTTTT
j_gene: TRBJ2-7; v_gene: TRBV27; abundance: -; d_gene: -; CDR3aa: CASSLMSGSSYEQYF; CDR3nt: TGTGCCAGCAGTTTAATGTCGGGAAGCTCCTACGAGCAGTACTTC
j_gene: TRBJ2-5; v_gene: TRBV28; abundance: -; d_gene: -; CDR3aa: CASSSPTLQETQYF; CDR3nt: TGTGCCAGCAGTTCCCCGACACTCCAAGAGACCCAGTACTTC
j_gene: TRBJ2-7; v_gene: TRBV7-6; abundance: -; d_gene: -; CDR3aa: CASSSFEDEQYF; CDR3nt: TGTGCCAGCAGCTCCTTTGAGGACGAGCAGTACTTC
j_gene: TRBJ2-3; v_gene: TRBV5-6; abundance: few; d_gene: -; CDR3aa: CASSSVAGTDTQYF; CDR3nt: TGTGCCAGCAGCAGTGTAGCGGGCACAGATACGCAGTATTTT
j_gene: TRBJ2-3; v_gene: TRBV5-1; abundance: few; d_gene: TRBD2; CDR3aa: CASSRLPYSGRETDTQYF; CDR3nt: TGCGCCAGCAGCCGTCTCCCCTATAGCGGGAGAGAAACAGATACGCAGTATTTT
j_gene: TRBJ2-1; v_gene: TRBV11-2; abundance: few; d_gene: -; CDR3aa: CASTRRPLGDEQFF; CDR3nt: TGTGCCAGCACCCGCCGGCCCCTTGGCGATGAGCAGTTCTTC
j_gene: TRBJ1-1; v_gene: TRBV11-1; abundance: -; d_gene: -; CDR3aa: CASSLAVWNTEAFF; CDR3nt: TGTGCCAGCAGCTTAGCGGTCTGGAACACTGAAGCTTTCTTT
j_gene: TRBJ2-7; v_gene: TRBV5-1; abundance: few; d_gene: -; CDR3aa: CASSLEGHEQYF; CDR3nt: TGCGCCAGCAGCTTGGAGGGACACGAGCAGTACTTC
j_gene: TRBJ2-5; v_gene: TRBV4-3; abundance: -; d_gene: -; CDR3aa: CASSQEKFRETQYF; CDR3nt: TGCGCCAGCAGCCAAGAAAAGTTTCGGGAAACCCAGTACTTC
j_gene: TRBJ1-1; v_gene: TRBV5-1; abundance: many; d_gene: TRBD1; CDR3aa: CASSWGQHNTEAFF; CDR3nt: TGCGCCAGCAGCTGGGGACAGCATAACACTGAAGCTTTCTTT
j_gene: TRBJ1-3; v_gene: TRBV5-4; abundance: -; d_gene: -; CDR3aa: CASSQGTGKNSGNTIYF; CDR3nt: TGTGCCAGCAGCCAAGGAACAGGCAAGAACTCTGGAAACACCATATATTTT
j_gene: TRBJ2-5; v_gene: TRBV2; abundance: few; d_gene: -; CDR3aa: CASIISAETQYF; CDR3nt: TGTGCCAGCATCATAAGCGCAGAGACCCAGTACTTC
j_gene: TRBJ2-1; v_gene: TRBV28; abundance: few; d_gene: -; CDR3aa: CASSPGWGKGNEQFF; CDR3nt: TGTGCCAGCAGTCCGGGATGGGGAAAAGGGAATGAGCAGTTCTTC
j_gene: TRBJ2-6; v_gene: TRBV7-2; abundance: -; d_gene: -; CDR3aa: CASSRNSGANVLTF; CDR3nt: TGTGCCAGCAGTAGGAACTCTGGGGCCAACGTCCTGACTTTC
j_gene: TRBJ2-3; v_gene: TRBV7-9; abundance: many; d_gene: -; CDR3aa: CASSLSADTQYF; CDR3nt: TGTGCCAGCAGCTTAAGCGCAGATACGCAGTATTTT
j_gene: TRBJ1-5; v_gene: TRBV7-9; abundance: -; d_gene: -; CDR3aa: CASSLALGWEPQHF; CDR3nt: TGTGCCAGCAGCTTAGCGCTAGGATGGGAGCCCCAGCATTTT
j_gene: TRBJ1-5; v_gene: TRBV2; abundance: -; d_gene: -; CDR3aa: CASTLLWAGPQHF; CDR3nt: TGTGCCAGCACCCTTCTATGGGCGGGGCCCCAGCATTTT
j_gene: TRBJ2-7; v_gene: TRBV18; abundance: -; d_gene: TRBD2; CDR3aa: CASSPGLAGVRSHEQYF; CDR3nt: TGTGCCAGCTCACCGGGACTAGCGGGAGTTCGGTCGCACGAGCAGTACTTC
j_gene: TRBJ1-5; v_gene: TRBV21-1; abundance: -; d_gene: -; CDR3aa: CASSAGTPPANQPQHF; CDR3nt: TGTGCCAGCAGCGCCGGGACACCTCCGGCGAATCAGCCCCAGCATTTT
j_gene: TRBJ2-3; v_gene: TRBV9; abundance: few; d_gene: TRBD2; CDR3aa: CASSVISGRMTDTQYF; CDR3nt: TGTGCCAGCAGCGTCATTAGCGGGAGGATGACAGATACGCAGTATTTT
j_gene: TRBJ2-3; v_gene: TRBV5-6; abundance: -; d_gene: -; CDR3aa: CASSSRGGNTDTQYF; CDR3nt: TGTGCCAGCAGCTCGAGGGGTGGGAACACAGATACGCAGTATTTT
j_gene: TRBJ2-3; v_gene: TRBV7-2; abundance: many; d_gene: -; CDR3aa: CASSLYTDTQYF; CDR3nt: TGTGCCAGCAGCCTGTACACAGATACGCAGTATTTT
j_gene: TRBJ2-5; v_gene: TRBV6-1; abundance: few; d_gene: -; CDR3aa: CAIQDLQETQYF; CDR3nt: TGTGCCATACAGGACCTCCAAGAGACCCAGTACTTC
j_gene: TRBJ2-7; v_gene: TRBV29-1; abundance: many; d_gene: TRBD1; CDR3aa: CSARGTGLGEQYF; CDR3nt: TGCAGCGCCCGGGGGACAGGTTTGGGCGAGCAGTACTTC